The 10 T cell receptor beta chains presented below share a single source sample, sequenced in a study of cytomegalovirus exposure and HLA in healthy donors. PCR used 60 Vbeta primers and 13 Jbeta primers. The method was immunoSEQ multiplex PCR; TCRdb's version includes in-frame clones alone and lacks a portion of them. Of about 120,000 clones in the sample, around 80% are singletons; the top ten hold around 1.4%. Sequenced: PBMCs. The receptor source for this set is a woman aged 18-29 years in good health and CMV-seronegative.

This chain uses TRBV4-2 with TRBJ1-5; D is unclear. This CDR3 spans 17 amino acids. V was pared by 0 bases and J by 7 bases, with 19 bases between. Germline assignment: CDR1 LGHNA and CDR2 YNFKEQ. The CDR3 loop reads CASSQEGRTAGIQPQHF. Here the CDR3 DNA reads TGTGCCAGCAGCCAAGAGGGCCGTACAGCGGGGATACAGCCCCAGCATTTT.

The chain's CDR3 is CASSLGGLGQETQYF. The CDR3 coding sequence is TGTGCCAGCAGCTTGGGGGGGCTGGGGCAAGAGACCCAGTACTTC. J is TRBJ2-5 and V is TRBV5-4, with D perhaps TRBD1 (6 bases). The CDR3 spans 15 residues. From germline, CDR1 is SGHNT and CDR2 YYREEE (reference sequence). Trimming left V 0 bases short and J 2 bases short, with 11 bases between. The full variable domain, rest sourced from reference TRBV5-4 and TRBJ2-5, is ETGVTQSPTHLIKTRGQQVTLRCSSQSGHNTVSWYQQALGQGPQFIFQYYREEENGRGNFPPRFSGLQFPNYSSELNVNALELDDSALYLCASSLGGLGQETQYFGPGTRLLVL.

The V call is TRBV14, the J call TRBJ1-3; 8 bases align to TRBD1. J was trimmed by 4 bases and V by 2 bases; bases with no gene match: 10. The CDR3 loop spans 17 amino acids. Germline V gene sequence: CDR1 SGHDN, CDR2 FVKESK. This CDR3 reads CASSQRSRGLSGNTIYF. CDR3 sequence (DNA): TGTGCCAGCAGCCAAAGGAGCAGGGGGCTAAGCGGAAACACCATATATTTT. Using reference TRBV14 and TRBJ1-3 for the parts outside the CDR3, the full variable domain is EAGVTQFPSHSVIEKGQTVTLRCDPISGHDNLYWYRRVMGKEIKFLLHFVKESKQDESGMPNNRFLAERTGGTYSTLKVQPAELEDSGVYFCASSQRSRGLSGNTIYFGEGSWLTVV.

The V and J genes are TRBV6-5 and TRBJ2-1; 9 bases align to TRBD1. Trimming took 6 bases from V and 7 from J; bases not matched to a gene: 10. CDR1 and CDR2 from the germline V gene are MNHEY and SVGAGI. The CDR3 extends over 15 amino acids. For the CDR3, the DNA is TGTGCCAGCAGCCTCGGGACAGGGCCTCGGAATGAGCAGTTCTTC. Translated: CASSLGTGPRNEQFF.

The rearrangement links TRBV9 to TRBJ1-2; a weak D match, TRBD1 (5 bases). With 1 base removed from V and 6 bases from J, the gap between germline ends came to 13 bases. CDR3 size: 14 residues. CDR1 and CDR2 (germline): SGDLS, YYNGEE. The CDR3 here is CASSVFPGGDGYTF. CDR3 nucleotide sequence: TGTGCCAGCAGCGTATTTCCGGGAGGGGATGGCTACACCTTC.

The CDR3: CASSLAGGSLDIQYF. The CDR3 bases are TGCGCCAGCAGCTTAGCGGGGGGTTCCTTAGACATTCAGTACTTC. J is TRBJ2-4 and V is TRBV5-1, with 9 positions matching TRBD2. The germline gives CDR1 SGHRS, CDR2 YFSETQ. The CDR3 is 15 residues long. The trim removed 2 bases at V and 8 bases at J, leaving 8 bases unmatched.

The DNA for the CDR3 is TGTGCCAGCTCACCCCCGGGACTAGCGGAATACAATGAGCAGTTCTTC. It encodes CASSPPGLAEYNEQFF. This chain uses TRBV18 with TRBJ2-1, with 11 bases fitting TRBD2. Germline V lookup: CDR1 KGHSH, CDR2 LQKENI. V trimming: 3 bases; J trimming: 4 bases; junction bases outside the gene matches: 5. This CDR3 comprises 16 residues.

This chain links TRBV4-2 with TRBJ2-1; unclear D gene. The CDR3 loop spans 16 amino acids. The germline CDR1 and CDR2 sequences are LGHNA and YNFKEQ. Trimming removed 1 base at V and 3 bases at J, with 13 bases between. CDR3 protein: CASSQGRLDDYNEQFF. DNA of the CDR3: TGTGCCAGCAGCCAAGGTCGTCTAGACGACTACAATGAGCAGTTCTTC.

This sequence joins TRBV5-1 and TRBJ2-1, with 13 bases matching TRBD2. V trimming: 1 base; J trimming: 4 bases; junction bases outside the gene matches: 2. The CDR3 covers 16 residues. From germline, CDR1 is SGHRS and CDR2 YFSETQ. CDR3 in amino acids: CASSLTLAGGYNEQFF. The CDR3 nucleotides read TGCGCCAGCAGCTTGACACTAGCGGGAGGGTACAATGAGCAGTTCTTC.

The chain couples TRBV11-2 to TRBJ2-7; no reliable D call. Trimming cost V 2 bases and J 4 bases, with 6 bases left between them. Germline CDR1 reads SGHAT; CDR2 reads FQNNGV. The CDR3 extends over 12 amino acids. The CDR3 region has the DNA TGTGCCAGCAGCTTATATTTGTACGAGCAGTACTTC. Protein: CASSLYLYEQYF.